The clone carrying this TCR beta chain was observed a few times. The target antigen is unknown. This CDR3 region has 14 residues. Germline V gene sequence: CDR1 MDHEN, CDR2 SYDVKM. The V segment lost 8 bases and the J segment 2 bases; nucleotides outside the gene matches: 8. This entry is derived from a study of glioma-infiltrating T cells. General observations from the study: Tissue-blood divergence was below expectation in non-neoplastic patients, above in gliomas. Tissue and blood shared very few CDR3 sequences.

Amplification of TCR alpha and beta CDR3 regions from RNA used iRepertoire nested multiplex PCR. For one-step reverse transcription and amplification, about 90-450 ng of tissue mRNA or PBMC total RNA was used. MiXCR, run by TCRdb on the multiplex PCR reads, gives a single entry per CDR3 protein. Here the sample spans 110,000 or so distinct CDR3 sequences, 25% being singletons. The TCR sequence derives from a human donor with low-grade glioma or glioblastoma, undergoing nonglioma brain surgery, or in good health (not recorded which). The V and J genes are TRBV28 and TRBJ2-5, with 7 positions matching TRBD2. Sequenced sample: glioma tissue, nonneoplastic brain tissue, or PBMCs (not recorded which). The CDR3 sequence is CASDHGGGQETQYF. The CDR3 DNA sequence: TGTGCCAGCGATCATGGGGGAGGGCAAGAGACCCAGTACTTC.